This TCR beta chain was retrieved from a study of OX40 agonist ivuxolimab in advanced cancers. Overall study: Every 2 weeks, patients got intravenous ivuxolimab at one of six dose levels (0.01-10 mg/kg).

This CDR3 spans 14 amino acids. CDR1 is MNHEY and CDR2 is SVGAGI in the germline V gene. The V and J ends lost 2 bases and 5 bases respectively, with 10 bases between them. TCRdb keeps only in-frame clones here, not all; method: immunoSEQ multiplex PCR. Of almost 85,000 clones listed, 89% are singletons. This chain connects TRBV6-5 to TRBJ2-1; possibly TRBD2 for D (5 bases). This specimen was CD4+ or CD8+ T cells sorted from blood, taken in a trial of the OX40 agonist ivuxolimab. The sequence came from an adult with an advanced solid tumor such as melanoma, head and neck, liver or kidney cancer. In DNA form, the CDR3 reads TGTGCCAGCAGTTACGACGGGATTGACAATGAGCAGTTCTTC. Translated: CASSYDGIDNEQFF.